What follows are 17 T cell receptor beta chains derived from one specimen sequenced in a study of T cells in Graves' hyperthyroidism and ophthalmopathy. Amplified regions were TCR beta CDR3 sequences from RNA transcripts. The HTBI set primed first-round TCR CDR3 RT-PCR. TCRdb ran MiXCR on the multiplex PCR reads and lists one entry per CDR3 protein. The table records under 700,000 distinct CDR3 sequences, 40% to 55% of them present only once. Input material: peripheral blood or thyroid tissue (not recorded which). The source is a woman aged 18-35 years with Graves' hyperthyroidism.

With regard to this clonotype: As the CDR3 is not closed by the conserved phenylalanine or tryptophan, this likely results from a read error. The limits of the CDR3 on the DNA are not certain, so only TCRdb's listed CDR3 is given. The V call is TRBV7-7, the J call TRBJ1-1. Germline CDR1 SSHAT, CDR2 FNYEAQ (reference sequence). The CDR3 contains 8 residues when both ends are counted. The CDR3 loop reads CASSLGRP.

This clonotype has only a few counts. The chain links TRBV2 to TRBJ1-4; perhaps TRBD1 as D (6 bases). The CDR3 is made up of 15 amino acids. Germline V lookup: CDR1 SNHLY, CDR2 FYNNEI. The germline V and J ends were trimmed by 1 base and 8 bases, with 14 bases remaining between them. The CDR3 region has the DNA TGTGCCAGCAGTGAAGTCCGGGGCAGGGGAGAAAAACTGTTTTTT. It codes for CASSEVRGRGEKLFF.

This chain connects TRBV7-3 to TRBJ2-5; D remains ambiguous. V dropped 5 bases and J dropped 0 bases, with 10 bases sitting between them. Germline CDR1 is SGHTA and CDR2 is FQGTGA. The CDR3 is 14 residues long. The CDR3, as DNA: TGTGCCAGCAGCGGTAGACGCCACCAAGAGACCCAGTACTTC. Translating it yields CASSGRRHQETQYF.

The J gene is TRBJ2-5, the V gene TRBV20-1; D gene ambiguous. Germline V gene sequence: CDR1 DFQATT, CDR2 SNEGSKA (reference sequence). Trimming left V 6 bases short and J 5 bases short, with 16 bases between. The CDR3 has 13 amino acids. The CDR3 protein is CSALPVASETQYF. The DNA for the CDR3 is TGCAGTGCGCTTCCGGTGGCATCGGAGACCCAGTACTTC.

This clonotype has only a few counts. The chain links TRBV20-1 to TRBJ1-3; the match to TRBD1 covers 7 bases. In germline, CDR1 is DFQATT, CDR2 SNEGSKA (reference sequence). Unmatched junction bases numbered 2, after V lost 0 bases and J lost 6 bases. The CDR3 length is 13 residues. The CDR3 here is CSARDDRENTIYF. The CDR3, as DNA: TGCAGTGCTAGAGATGACAGGGAAAACACCATATATTTT.

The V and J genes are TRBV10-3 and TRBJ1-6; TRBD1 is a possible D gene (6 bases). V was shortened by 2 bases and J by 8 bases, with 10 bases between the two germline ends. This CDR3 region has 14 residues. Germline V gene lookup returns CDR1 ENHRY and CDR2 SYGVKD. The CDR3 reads CAISETGQDSPLHF. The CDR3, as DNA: TGTGCCATCAGTGAGACAGGGCAGGATTCACCCCTCCACTTT.

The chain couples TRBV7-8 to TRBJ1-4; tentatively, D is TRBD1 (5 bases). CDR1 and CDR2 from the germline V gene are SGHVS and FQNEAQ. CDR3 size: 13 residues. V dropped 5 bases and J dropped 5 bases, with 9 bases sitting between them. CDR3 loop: CASSADTNEKLFF. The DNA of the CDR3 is TGTGCCAGCAGCGCGGACACGAATGAAAAACTGTTTTTT.

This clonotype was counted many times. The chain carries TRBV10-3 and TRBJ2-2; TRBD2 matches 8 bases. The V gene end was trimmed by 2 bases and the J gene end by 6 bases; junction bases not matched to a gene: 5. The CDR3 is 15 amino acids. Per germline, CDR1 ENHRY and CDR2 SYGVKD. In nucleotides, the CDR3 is TGTGCCATCAGTGAGGTTGCGGGAGGCGCCGGGGAGCTGTTTTTT. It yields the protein CAISEVAGGAGELFF.

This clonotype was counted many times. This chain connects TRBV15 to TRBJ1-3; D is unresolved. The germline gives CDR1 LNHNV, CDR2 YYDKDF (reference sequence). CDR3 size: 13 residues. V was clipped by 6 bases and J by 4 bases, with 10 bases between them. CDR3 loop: CATRSAAGNTIYF. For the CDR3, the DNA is TGTGCCACCAGGAGTGCGGCCGGAAACACCATATATTTT.

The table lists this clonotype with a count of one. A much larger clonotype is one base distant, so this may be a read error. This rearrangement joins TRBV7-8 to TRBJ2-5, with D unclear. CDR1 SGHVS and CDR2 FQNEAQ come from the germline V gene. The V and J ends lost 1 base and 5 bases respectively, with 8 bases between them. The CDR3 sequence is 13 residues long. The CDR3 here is CASSLVARETQYF. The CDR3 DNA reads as TGTGCCAGCAGCTTAGTGGCGCGGGAGACCCAGTACTTC.

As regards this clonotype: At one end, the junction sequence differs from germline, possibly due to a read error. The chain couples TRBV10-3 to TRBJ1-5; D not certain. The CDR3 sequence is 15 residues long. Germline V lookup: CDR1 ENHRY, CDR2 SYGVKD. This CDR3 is CASSLVGNSNQPQHF. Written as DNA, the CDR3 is TGTGCCAGCAGTTTGGTGGGGAATAGCAATCAGCCCCAGCATTTT.

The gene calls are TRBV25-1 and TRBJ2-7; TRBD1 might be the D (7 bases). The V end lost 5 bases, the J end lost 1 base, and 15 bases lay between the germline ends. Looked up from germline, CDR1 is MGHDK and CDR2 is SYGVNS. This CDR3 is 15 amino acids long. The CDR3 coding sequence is TGTGCCAGCAGTCGCCGACAGGGACTGTCCTACGAGCAGTACTTC. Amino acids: CASSRRQGLSYEQYF.

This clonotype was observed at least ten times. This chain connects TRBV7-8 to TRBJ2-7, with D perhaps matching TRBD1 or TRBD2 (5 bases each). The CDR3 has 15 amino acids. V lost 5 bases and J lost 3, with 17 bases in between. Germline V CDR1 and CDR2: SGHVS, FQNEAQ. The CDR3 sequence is CASSPFRDRSYEQYF. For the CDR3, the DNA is TGTGCCAGCAGCCCCTTCCGGGACCGGAGCTACGAGCAGTACTTC.

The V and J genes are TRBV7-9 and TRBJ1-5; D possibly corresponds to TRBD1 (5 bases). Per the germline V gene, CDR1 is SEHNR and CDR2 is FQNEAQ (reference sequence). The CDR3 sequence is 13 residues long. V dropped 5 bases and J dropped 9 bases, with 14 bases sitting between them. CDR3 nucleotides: TGTGCCAGCAGCCCCCTAGGGGTTCCGCCCCAGCATTTT. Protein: CASSPLGVPPQHF.

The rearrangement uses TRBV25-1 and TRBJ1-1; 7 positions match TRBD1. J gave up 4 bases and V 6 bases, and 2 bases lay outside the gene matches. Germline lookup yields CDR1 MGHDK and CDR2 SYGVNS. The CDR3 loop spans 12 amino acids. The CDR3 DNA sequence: TGTGCCAGCAGACAGGGGAGCACTGAAGCTTTCTTT. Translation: CASRQGSTEAFF.

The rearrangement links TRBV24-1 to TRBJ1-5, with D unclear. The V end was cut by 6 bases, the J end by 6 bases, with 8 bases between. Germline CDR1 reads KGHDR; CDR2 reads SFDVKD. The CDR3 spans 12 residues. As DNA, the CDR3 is TGTGCCACCAGTAAGGGTACTCAGCCCCAGCATTTT. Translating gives CATSKGTQPQHF.

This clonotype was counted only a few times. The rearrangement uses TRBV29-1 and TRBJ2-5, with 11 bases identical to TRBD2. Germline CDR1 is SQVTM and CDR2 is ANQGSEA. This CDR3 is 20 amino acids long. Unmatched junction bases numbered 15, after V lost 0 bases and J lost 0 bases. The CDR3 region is CSVEDLERLAGGSYQETQYF. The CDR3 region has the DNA TGCAGCGTTGAAGATTTGGAGCGTCTAGCGGGAGGATCGTACCAAGAGACCCAGTACTTC.